A single sample gave rise to the 27 T cell receptor beta chains below, sequenced in a study of cytomegalovirus exposure and HLA in healthy donors. PCR employed 60 Vbeta and 13 Jbeta primers. TCRdb's copy holds only in-frame clones and misses some; the assay was immunoSEQ multiplex PCR. Among roughly 120,000 clones listed, 75% to 85% were seen once. The sequencing sample was made of PBMCs. These receptors came from a man between 35 and 55 years old in good health and CMV-seronegative.

The rearrangement joins TRBV9 to TRBJ1-2; D possibly corresponds to TRBD1 (6 bases). This CDR3 comprises 15 residues. Germline loops: CDR1 SGDLS, CDR2 YYNGEE. V was shortened by 4 bases and J by 5 bases, with 18 bases between the two germline ends. DNA for the CDR3: TGTGCCAGCAGCCTGGACAGCATCAGCTTTTATGGCTACACCTTC. Its protein is CASSLDSISFYGYTF.

The table lists this clone with a count of one. The V gene is TRBV10-1, the J gene TRBJ2-7, with D perhaps matching TRBD2 (5 bases). This CDR3 is built from 14 residues. From germline, CDR1 is WNHNN and CDR2 SYGVQD (reference sequence). The V end lost 5 bases, the J end lost 2 bases, and 13 bases lay between the germline ends. The CDR3 protein is CASSRDTGAYEQYF. The DNA for the CDR3 is TGCGCCAGCAGTAGAGACACCGGGGCCTACGAGCAGTACTTC.

Turning to this clone: The junction and the germline gene differ at one end; a read error may be behind it. The genes are TRBV7-7 and TRBJ1-1, with no clear D. Germline V gene sequence: CDR1 SSHAT, CDR2 FNYEAQ (reference sequence). The CDR3 runs 13 residues. CDR3 loop: CASTRGGRSEAFF. CDR3 nucleotide sequence: TGTGCTAGCACCCGAGGAGGCCGCTCTGAAGCTTTCTTT.

V and J are TRBV5-4 and TRBJ1-1; no reliable D call. This CDR3 comprises 10 residues. Per the germline V gene, CDR1 is SGHNT and CDR2 is YYREEE (reference sequence). V lost 0 bases, J lost 11 bases, and 5 bases lay in between. For the CDR3, the DNA is TGTGCCAGCAGCTTGGAGCGGGCTTTCTTT. As protein: CASSLERAFF.

Comment on this clone: Within the sample, other DNA sequences also encode this same CDR3. DNA of the CDR3: TGTGCCAGTAGTACGACAGGTCTGAACACTGAAGCTTTCTTT. Translated: CASSTTGLNTEAFF. The V gene is TRBV19, the J gene TRBJ1-1; tentative D call: TRBD1 (6 bases). This CDR3 contains 14 residues. Trimming removed 4 bases from V and 0 bases from J, with 9 bases in between. The V gene's germline CDR1 is LNHDA and CDR2 SQIVND (reference sequence).

The chain is built from TRBV5-1 and TRBJ1-5, with 10 bases matching TRBD1. The CDR3 totals 15 residues. Losses at the gene ends were 4 bases for V and 6 bases for J; bases not matched to a gene: 7. Germline CDR1 is SGHRS and CDR2 is YFSETQ. CDR3: CASSEGTGVGQPQHF. CDR3 bases: TGCGCCAGCAGCGAGGGGACAGGGGTTGGTCAGCCCCAGCATTTT.

V gene TRBV19 combines with J gene TRBJ1-2, with TRBD1 matching 8 bases. CDR3 size: 16 residues. Germline trimming cut 4 bases from V and 5 bases from J; bases unmatched to any gene: 12. Looked up from germline, CDR1 is LNHDA and CDR2 is SQIVND (reference sequence). The DNA of the CDR3 is TGTGCCAGTAGTAAGGGACAGGCTACCGACTTGTATGGCTACACCTTC. It codes for CASSKGQATDLYGYTF.

V and J are TRBV5-1 and TRBJ2-1, with D perhaps TRBD1 (6 bases). Germline V gene data show CDR1 as SGHRS and CDR2 as YFSETQ. Trimming shortened V by 0 bases and J by 8 bases, and 30 bases separated the two germline ends. CDR3 size: 20 residues. CDR3 in DNA: TGCGCCAGCAGCTTGGTAGGGCCTCAAGGCGGCTTCTTCAAGGGGGATGAGCAGTTCTTC. Translation: CASSLVGPQGGFFKGDEQFF.

V usage is TRBV4-2 and J usage is TRBJ1-3; D is ambiguous. Trimming cost V 1 base and J 4 bases, with 14 bases left between them. The CDR3 is 16 residues long. CDR1 and CDR2 (germline): LGHNA, YNFKEQ. CDR3 nucleotide sequence: TGTGCCAGCAGCCAAGTCGGCAGGTCGGGGGGAAACACCATATATTTT. Translating gives CASSQVGRSGGNTIYF.

This chain joins TRBV28 and TRBJ1-4; the D is unclear. Per germline, CDR1 MDHEN and CDR2 SYDVKM. The CDR3 length is 17 residues. Trimming removed 6 bases at V and 5 bases at J, with 22 bases between. CDR3 nucleotide sequence: TGTGCCAGCAGCCAAGGAAACAGACAAGGATCGAATGAAAAACTGTTTTTT. Encoded protein: CASSQGNRQGSNEKLFF.

The gene calls are TRBV6-5 and TRBJ2-1, with TRBD1 matching over 8 bases. V was clipped by 2 bases and J by 5 bases; unmatched bases: 5. The CDR3 spans 15 residues. The V gene's germline CDR1 is MNHEY and CDR2 SVGAGI. The CDR3 sequence: CASSYTRQGNNEQFF. The CDR3 DNA is TGTGCCAGCAGTTACACGAGACAGGGGAACAATGAGCAGTTCTTC.

The J gene is TRBJ2-1, the V gene TRBV7-3, with 9 nucleotides matching TRBD2. The CDR3 has 15 residues. Germline CDR1 is SGHTA and CDR2 is FQGTGA. V gave up 7 bases and J gave up 7 bases; unmatched junction bases: 11. The DNA for the CDR3 is TGTGCCAGCACCCTAGGCCTAGCGGGGTTTAATGAGCAGTTCTTC. Amino acids: CASTLGLAGFNEQFF.

This clone occurred once. The genes are TRBV2 and TRBJ1-2; 8 nucleotides match TRBD1. Germline V lookup: CDR1 SNHLY, CDR2 FYNNEI. V shed 5 bases, J shed 6 bases, and the junction held 8 bases outside the gene matches. The length of the CDR3 is 14 residues. The CDR3 loop is CASSTRAQGDGYTF. The CDR3 DNA sequence: TGTGCCAGCAGTACTCGAGCACAGGGGGATGGCTACACCTTC.

The rearrangement uses TRBV5-1 and TRBJ2-3, with D unresolved. Trimming took 4 bases from V and 3 from J, leaving 15 bases between them. The germline V gene encodes CDR1 SGHRS and CDR2 YFSETQ. The CDR3 covers 15 residues. CDR3 residues: CASSPPRSLTDTQYF. In DNA form, the CDR3 reads TGCGCCAGCAGCCCCCCTAGGTCCCTTACAGATACGCAGTATTTT.

The chain employs TRBV4-2 and TRBJ2-3; TRBD2 matches 16 bases. The CDR3 loop spans 21 amino acids. Germline lookup yields CDR1 LGHNA and CDR2 YNFKEQ. The J segment lost 4 bases and the V segment lost 0 bases, leaving 13 bases of the junction unmatched. The CDR3 nucleotides read TGTGCCAGCAGCCAAGATAGGGGGACTAGCGGGGGGGTGAAAGCGGCAGATACGCAGTATTTT. Translating gives CASSQDRGTSGGVKAADTQYF.

The chain couples TRBV7-2 to TRBJ1-5; 7 nucleotides align to TRBD1. The germline V gene encodes CDR1 SGHTA and CDR2 FQGNSA. This CDR3 is 14 amino acids long. Germline trimming cut 0 bases from V and 6 bases from J; bases unmatched to any gene: 2. The CDR3 reads CASSLAQGGQPQHF. CDR3 sequence (DNA): TGTGCCAGCAGCTTAGCCCAGGGGGGTCAGCCCCAGCATTTT.

V is TRBV11-2 and J is TRBJ2-1; 9 positions match TRBD2. This CDR3 is 16 amino acids long. Trimming removed 5 bases from V and 2 bases from J; junction bases left unmatched: 7. Germline CDR1 and CDR2: SGHAT and FQNNGV. The CDR3 region has the DNA TGTGCCAGCAGCCCTCCGTTAGCGGGGGCCTACAATGAGCAGTTCTTC. As protein: CASSPPLAGAYNEQFF.

This clone was seen a handful of times. The chain joins TRBV2 to TRBJ2-7; a weak D match, TRBD2 (6 bases). CDR1 and CDR2 (germline): SNHLY, FYNNEI. The germline V and J ends were trimmed by 4 bases and 7 bases, with 20 bases remaining between them. The CDR3 spans 15 residues. CDR3 residues: CASSARGAEGKEQYF. CDR3 bases: TGTGCCAGCAGTGCACGCGGGGCAGAGGGTAAGGAGCAGTACTTC.

The rearrangement joins TRBV28 to TRBJ2-5; tentative D call: TRBD2 (6 bases). Judging by the DNA end, TRBJ2-7 fits better; the J call may be wrong. The CDR3 extends over 15 amino acids. The germline V gene has CDR1 MDHEN and CDR2 SYDVKM. CDR3 sequence reads: CASSRPAGFSYEQYF. The CDR3 DNA reads as TGTGCCAGCAGCCGACCGGCGGGGTTCTCCTACGAGCAGTACTTC.

The gene calls are TRBV9 and TRBJ1-5, with unresolved D. Between the trimmed V and J ends, which lost 4 bases and 3 bases, there was a span of 14 bases. This CDR3 has 15 amino acids. Germline V gene lookup returns CDR1 SGDLS and CDR2 YYNGEE. The CDR3 DNA is TGTGCCAGCAGCCCAGCGTCAGCCACCAATCAGCCCCAGCATTTT. Translated: CASSPASATNQPQHF.

The CDR3 sequence: CASRSMGGHSGELFF. CDR3 coding DNA: TGTGCCAGCAGATCGATGGGGGGGCATAGCGGGGAGCTGTTTTTT. V gene TRBV7-2 combines with J gene TRBJ2-2, with TRBD2 as a possible D gene (7 bases). The germline gives CDR1 SGHTA, CDR2 FQGNSA. CDR3 length: 15 amino acids. Trimming left V 6 bases short and J 7 bases short, with 18 bases between.

The chain uses TRBV7-6 and TRBJ2-2; D call uncertain. The CDR3 contains 13 residues. The germline V gene encodes CDR1 SGHVS and CDR2 FNYEAQ. The germline V and J ends were trimmed by 6 bases and 1 base, with 6 bases remaining between them. The CDR3 loop reads CASSPMNTGELFF. The CDR3 region has the DNA TGTGCCAGCAGTCCAATGAACACCGGGGAGCTGTTTTTT.

The chain carries TRBV10-3 and TRBJ1-1; tentatively, D is TRBD1 (6 bases). The CDR3 consists of 14 residues. V gave up 3 bases and J gave up 5 bases, with 13 bases separating them. Germline CDR1 and CDR2: ENHRY and SYGVKD. CDR3: CAISDRGSITEAFF. The CDR3 nucleotides are TGTGCCATCAGTGACAGGGGCAGTATAACTGAAGCTTTCTTT.

The chain joins TRBV9 to TRBJ1-1, with TRBD1 matching 8 bases. Germline lookup yields CDR1 SGDLS and CDR2 YYNGEE. The CDR3 is 15 residues long. The ends lost 3 bases at V and 0 bases at J; junction bases unmatched: 4. The CDR3 loop reads CASSAQGELNTEAFF. CDR3 DNA sequence: TGTGCCAGCAGCGCACAGGGGGAGCTGAACACTGAAGCTTTCTTT.

The CDR3 bases are TGTGCCAGCAGCTCCGGCCCCAGGACAGGGACCTACGAGCAGTACTTC. It yields the protein CASSSGPRTGTYEQYF. The chain uses TRBV7-2 and TRBJ2-7, with 8 bases lining up with TRBD1. The CDR3 length is 16 residues. V lost 4 bases to trimming and J lost 2 bases; unmatched junction nucleotides: 10. Germline CDR1 SGHTA, CDR2 FQGNSA.

This clone was observed a few times. V usage is TRBV7-9 and J usage is TRBJ1-4; D perhaps matches TRBD1 (6 bases). CDR1 is SEHNR and CDR2 is FQNEAQ in the germline V gene (reference sequence). This CDR3 contains 14 residues. Trimming shortened V by 3 bases and J by 5 bases, and 10 bases separated the two germline ends. The CDR3 sequence: CASSLSQGNEKLFF. As DNA, the CDR3 is TGTGCCAGCAGCTTGAGTCAGGGGAATGAAAAACTGTTTTTT.

J is TRBJ1-1 and V is TRBV9, with D unresolved. The ends were cut back, 0 bases at V and 3 bases at J, with 6 bases in the middle. The CDR3 extends over 13 amino acids. Germline CDR1 is SGDLS and CDR2 is YYNGEE. The CDR3 loop reads CASSVGPYTEAFF. Here the CDR3 DNA reads TGTGCCAGCAGCGTAGGGCCTTACACTGAAGCTTTCTTT.